This T cell receptor (beta chain) was captured in a study of blood T cell repertoires in COVID-19. Study context: The samples span acute and convalescent COVID-19 from the United States, Italy and Spain. T cells, B-cell-depleted T cells, or PBMCs provided the cDNA or gDNA that served as material.

Per the original data handling: Estimated nucleated cell counts came from reference gene primer amplification. The protocol was immunoSEQ multiplex PCR, while the TCRdb copy is restricted to in-frame clones and leaves out a portion. V and J calls plus clone size are reproduced from that table; the DNA served to infer D and trimming. The sample lists 55,000 to 65,000 clones; around four fifths were seen once. Trimming pared 2 bases from V and 5 bases from J, leaving 9 bases between. This CDR3 comprises 13 residues. The germline V gene has CDR1 SGHNT and CDR2 YENEEA. This TCR was sampled from a human donor in a cohort sampled during active COVID-19. This chain connects TRBV11-3 to TRBJ2-5; weak D call: TRBD1 (6 bases). Material: peripheral blood. The chain's CDR3 is CASSLPGDETQYF. The CDR3 region has the DNA TGTGCCAGCAGCTTACCAGGGGACGAGACCCAGTACTTC.